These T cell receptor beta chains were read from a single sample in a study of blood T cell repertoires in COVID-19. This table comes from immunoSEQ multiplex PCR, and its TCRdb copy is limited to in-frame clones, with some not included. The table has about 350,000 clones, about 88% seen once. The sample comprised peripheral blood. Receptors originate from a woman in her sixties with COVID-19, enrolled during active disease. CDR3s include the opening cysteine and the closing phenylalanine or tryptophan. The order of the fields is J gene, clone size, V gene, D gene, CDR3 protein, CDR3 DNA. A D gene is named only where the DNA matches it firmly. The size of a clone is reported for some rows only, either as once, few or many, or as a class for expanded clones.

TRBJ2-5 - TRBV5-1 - CASRYNGYAEETQYF TGCGCCAGCAGGTACAACGGGTACGCGGAGGAGACCCAGTACTTC
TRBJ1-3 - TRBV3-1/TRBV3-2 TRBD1 CASSSRHRGTGNTIYF TGTGCCAGCAGCTCTCGACACAGGGGAACTGGAAACACCATATATTTT
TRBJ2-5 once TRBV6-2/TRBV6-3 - CASSYSRVAVHQGQETQYF TGTGCCAGCAGTTACTCGAGGGTAGCGGTCCACCAGGGTCAAGAGACCCAGTACTTC
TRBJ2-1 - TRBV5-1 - CASSLYSVNEQFF TGCGCCAGCAGCTTGTATTCGGTGAATGAGCAGTTCTTC
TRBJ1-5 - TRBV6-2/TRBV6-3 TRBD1 CASSYSTGRQPQHF TGTGCCAGCAGTTACTCGACAGGGAGGCAGCCCCAGCATTTT
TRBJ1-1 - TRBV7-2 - CASSLGWGEGNTEAFF TGTGCCAGCAGCTTAGGTTGGGGGGAGGGGAACACTGAAGCTTTCTTT
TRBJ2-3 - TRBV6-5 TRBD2 CASRAGEGTDTQYF TGTGCCAGCAGAGCGGGGGAAGGCACAGATACGCAGTATTTT
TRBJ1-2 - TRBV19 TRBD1 CASSIPTDRDGNGYTF TGTGCCAGTAGTATCCCCACGGACAGGGACGGGAATGGCTACACCTTC
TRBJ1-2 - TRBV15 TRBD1 CATSRGWDSRYGYTF TGTGCCACCAGCAGAGGCTGGGACAGTCGCTATGGCTACACCTTC
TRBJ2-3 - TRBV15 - CATSRGQSTDTQYF TGTGCCACCAGCAGAGGGCAAAGCACAGATACGCAGTATTTT
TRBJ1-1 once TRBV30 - CAWSIRQLNTEAFF TGTGCCTGGAGTATCCGACAGCTGAACACTGAAGCTTTCTTT
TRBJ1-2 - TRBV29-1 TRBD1 CSVVDRAGYGYTF TGCAGCGTTGTGGACAGGGCGGGGTATGGCTACACCTTC
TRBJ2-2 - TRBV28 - CASSLLGRRTNTGELFF TGTGCCAGCAGTCTCCTGGGGAGGCGGACTAACACCGGGGAGCTGTTTTTT
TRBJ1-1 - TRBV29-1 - CSAGRGRGGAGNTEAFF TGCAGCGCCGGAAGGGGTAGGGGTGGCGCGGGAAACACTGAAGCTTTCTTT
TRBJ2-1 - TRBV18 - CASSPRTDNEQFF TGTGCCAGCTCACCACGTACGGACAATGAGCAGTTCTTC
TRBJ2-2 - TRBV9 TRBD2 CASSSTRGGGHTGELFF TGTGCCAGCAGCTCAACCCGGGGGGGAGGGCACACCGGGGAGCTGTTTTTT
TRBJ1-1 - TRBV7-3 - CASSLTIGGYTEAFF TGTGCCAGCAGCTTAACGATCGGGGGATACACTGAAGCTTTCTTT